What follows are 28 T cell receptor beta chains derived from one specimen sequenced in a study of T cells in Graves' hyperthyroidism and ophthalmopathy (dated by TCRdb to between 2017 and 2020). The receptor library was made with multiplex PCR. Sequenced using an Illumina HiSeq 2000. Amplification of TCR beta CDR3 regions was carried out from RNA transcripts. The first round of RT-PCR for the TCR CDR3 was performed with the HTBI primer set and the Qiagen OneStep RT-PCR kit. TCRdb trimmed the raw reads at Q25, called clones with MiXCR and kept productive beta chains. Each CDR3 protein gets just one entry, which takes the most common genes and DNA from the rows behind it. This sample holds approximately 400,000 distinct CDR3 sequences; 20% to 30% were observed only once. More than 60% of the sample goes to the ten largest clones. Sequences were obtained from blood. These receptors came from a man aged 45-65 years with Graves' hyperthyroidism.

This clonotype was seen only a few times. The CDR3, as DNA: TGCGCCAGCAGTGGGGCAGGGAATAATAGGGGCTACACCTTC. It is translated as CASSGAGNNRGYTF. J is TRBJ1-2 and V is TRBV10-2, with D possibly matching TRBD1 (5 bases). The CDR3 has 14 residues. The V and J ends lost 4 bases and 8 bases respectively, with 17 bases between them. Germline assignment: CDR1 WSHSY and CDR2 SAAADI.

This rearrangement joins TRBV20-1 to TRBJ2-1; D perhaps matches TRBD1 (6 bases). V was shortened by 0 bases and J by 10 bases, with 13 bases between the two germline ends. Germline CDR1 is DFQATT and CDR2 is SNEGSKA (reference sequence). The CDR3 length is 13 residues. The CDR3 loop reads CSARDIQGDEQFF. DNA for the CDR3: TGCAGTGCTAGAGATATACAGGGAGACGAGCAGTTCTTC.

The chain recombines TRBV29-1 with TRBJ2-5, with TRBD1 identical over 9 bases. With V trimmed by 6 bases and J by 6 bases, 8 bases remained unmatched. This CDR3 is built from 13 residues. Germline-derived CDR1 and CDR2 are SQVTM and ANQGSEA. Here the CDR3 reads CSVAGTGFQTQYF. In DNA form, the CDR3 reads TGCAGCGTGGCCGGGACAGGGTTTCAGACCCAGTACTTC.

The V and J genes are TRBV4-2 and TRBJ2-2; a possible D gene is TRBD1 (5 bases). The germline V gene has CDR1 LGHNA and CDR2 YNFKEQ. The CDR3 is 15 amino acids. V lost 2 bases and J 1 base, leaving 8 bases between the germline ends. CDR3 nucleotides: TGTGCCAGCAGCCAACCCACAGGGAACACCGGGGAGCTGTTTTTT. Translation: CASSQPTGNTGELFF.

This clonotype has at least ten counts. The CDR3 reads CASSRPGLAGGDNEQFF. CDR3 DNA sequence: TGTGCCAGCAGCCGCCCCGGACTAGCGGGGGGCGACAATGAGCAGTTCTTC. This sequence joins TRBV3-1 and TRBJ2-1, with TRBD2 matching over 14 bases. The CDR3 extends over 17 amino acids. CDR1 is LGHDT and CDR2 is YNNKEL in the germline V gene (reference sequence). Trimming at V came to 4 bases and at J to 5 bases, leaving 7 bases not matched to a gene.

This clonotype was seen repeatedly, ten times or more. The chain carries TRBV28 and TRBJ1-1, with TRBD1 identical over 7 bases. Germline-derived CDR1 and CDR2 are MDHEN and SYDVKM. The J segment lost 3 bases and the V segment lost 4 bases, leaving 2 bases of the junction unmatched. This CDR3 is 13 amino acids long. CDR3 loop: CASSYTGDTEAFF. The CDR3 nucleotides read TGTGCCAGCAGTTACACAGGGGACACTGAAGCTTTCTTT. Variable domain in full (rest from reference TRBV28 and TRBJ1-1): DVKVTQSSRYLVKRTGEKVFLECVQDMDHENMFWYRQDPGLGLRLIYFSYDVKMKEKGDIPEGYSVSREKKERFSLILESASTNQTSMYLCASSYTGDTEAFFGQGTRLTVV.

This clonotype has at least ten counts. The CDR3 region is CASRKGTSGSYEQYF. The CDR3 bases are TGTGCCAGCAGGAAAGGGACTAGCGGGTCCTACGAGCAGTACTTC. This sequence joins TRBV12-3 or TRBV12-4 and TRBJ2-7; TRBD2 matches at 12 bases. The CDR3 runs to 15 residues. After removal of 6 bases from V and 1 base from J, the junction contained 4 bases not matched to a gene.

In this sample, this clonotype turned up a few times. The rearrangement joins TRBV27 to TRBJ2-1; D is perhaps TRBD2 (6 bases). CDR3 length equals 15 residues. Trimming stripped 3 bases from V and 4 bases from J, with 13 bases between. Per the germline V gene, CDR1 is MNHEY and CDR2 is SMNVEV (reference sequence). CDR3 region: CASSFTGTPYNEQFF. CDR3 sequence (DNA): TGTGCCAGCAGTTTTACCGGGACTCCTTACAATGAGCAGTTCTTC.

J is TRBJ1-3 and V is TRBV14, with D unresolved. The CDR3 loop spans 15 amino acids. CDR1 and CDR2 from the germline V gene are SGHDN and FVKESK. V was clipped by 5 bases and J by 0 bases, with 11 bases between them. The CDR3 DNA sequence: TGTGCCAGCAGCACTCAGGCCTACTCTGGAAACACCATATATTTT. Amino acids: CASSTQAYSGNTIYF.

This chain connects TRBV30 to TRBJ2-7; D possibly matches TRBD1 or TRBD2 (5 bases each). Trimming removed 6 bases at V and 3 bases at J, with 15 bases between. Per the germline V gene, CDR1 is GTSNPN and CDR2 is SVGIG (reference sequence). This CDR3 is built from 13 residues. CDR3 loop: CACIGDGHYEQYF. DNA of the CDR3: TGTGCCTGTATAGGGGACGGACACTACGAGCAGTACTTC.

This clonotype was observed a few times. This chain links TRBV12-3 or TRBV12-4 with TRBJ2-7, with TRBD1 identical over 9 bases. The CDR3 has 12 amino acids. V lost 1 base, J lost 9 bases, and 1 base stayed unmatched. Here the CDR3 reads CASSLGQGGQYF. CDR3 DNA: TGTGCCAGCAGTTTAGGACAGGGGGGGCAGTACTTC.

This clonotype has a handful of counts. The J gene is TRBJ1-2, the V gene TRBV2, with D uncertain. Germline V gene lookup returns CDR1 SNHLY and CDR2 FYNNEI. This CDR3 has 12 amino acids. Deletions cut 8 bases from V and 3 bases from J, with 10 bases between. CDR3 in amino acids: CASLRRDYGYTF. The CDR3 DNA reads TGTGCCAGCCTTAGACGGGACTATGGCTACACCTTC.

In nucleotides, the CDR3 is TGCAGTGCTAGAGCCGGGACGCTCAACGAGCAGTACTTC. It specifies CSARAGTLNEQYF. The chain is built from TRBV20-1 and TRBJ2-7; D might be TRBD1 or TRBD2, each matching 5 bases. Trimming pared 1 base from V and 5 bases from J, leaving 12 bases between. This CDR3 is 13 amino acids long. The V gene's germline CDR1 is DFQATT and CDR2 SNEGSKA (reference sequence).

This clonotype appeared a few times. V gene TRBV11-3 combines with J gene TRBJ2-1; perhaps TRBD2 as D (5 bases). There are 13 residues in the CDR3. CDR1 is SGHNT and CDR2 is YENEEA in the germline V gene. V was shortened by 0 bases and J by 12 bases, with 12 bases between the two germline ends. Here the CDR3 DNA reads TGTGCCAGCAGCTTAGACCCACTAGGATGGCAGTTCTTC. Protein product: CASSLDPLGWQFF.

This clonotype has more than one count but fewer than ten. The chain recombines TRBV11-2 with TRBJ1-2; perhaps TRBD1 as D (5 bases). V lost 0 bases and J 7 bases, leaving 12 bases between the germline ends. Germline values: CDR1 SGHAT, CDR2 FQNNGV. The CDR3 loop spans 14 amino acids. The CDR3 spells CASSLDRDGGGYTF. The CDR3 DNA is TGTGCCAGCAGCTTAGATAGGGACGGCGGTGGCTACACCTTC.

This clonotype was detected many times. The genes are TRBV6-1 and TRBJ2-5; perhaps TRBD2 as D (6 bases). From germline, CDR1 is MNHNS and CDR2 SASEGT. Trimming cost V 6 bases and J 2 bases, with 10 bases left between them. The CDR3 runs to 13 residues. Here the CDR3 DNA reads TGTGCCAGCAGGGGGACTGAACAAGAGACCCAGTACTTC. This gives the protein CASRGTEQETQYF.

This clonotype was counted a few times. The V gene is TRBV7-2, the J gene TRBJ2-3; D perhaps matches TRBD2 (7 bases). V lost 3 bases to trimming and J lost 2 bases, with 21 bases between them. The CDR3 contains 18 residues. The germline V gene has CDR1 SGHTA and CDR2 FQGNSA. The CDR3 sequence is CASSLGGGGRSPTDTQYF. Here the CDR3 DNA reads TGTGCCAGCAGCTTGGGAGGGGGTGGGAGATCCCCCACAGATACGCAGTATTTT.

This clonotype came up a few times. CDR3 sequence reads: CAISEVGGNTEAFF. CDR3 sequence (DNA): TGTGCCATCAGTGAGGTGGGTGGGAACACTGAAGCTTTCTTT. This chain joins TRBV10-3 and TRBJ1-1; D gene uncertain. The germline V gene encodes CDR1 ENHRY and CDR2 SYGVKD. The V and J ends lost 2 bases and 1 base respectively, with 8 bases between them. CDR3 length equals 14 residues.

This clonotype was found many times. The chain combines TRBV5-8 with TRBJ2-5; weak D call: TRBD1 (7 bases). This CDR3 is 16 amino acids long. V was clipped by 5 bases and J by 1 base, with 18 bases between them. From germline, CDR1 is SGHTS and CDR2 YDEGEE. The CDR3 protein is CASRRGQTGSQETQYF. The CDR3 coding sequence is TGTGCCAGCAGGCGGGGACAGACGGGATCCCAAGAGACCCAGTACTTC.

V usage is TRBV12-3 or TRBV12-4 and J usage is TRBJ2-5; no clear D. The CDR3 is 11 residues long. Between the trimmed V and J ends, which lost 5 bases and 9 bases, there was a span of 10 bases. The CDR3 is CASSKIGAQYF. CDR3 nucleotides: TGTGCCAGCAGTAAAATTGGGGCCCAGTACTTC.

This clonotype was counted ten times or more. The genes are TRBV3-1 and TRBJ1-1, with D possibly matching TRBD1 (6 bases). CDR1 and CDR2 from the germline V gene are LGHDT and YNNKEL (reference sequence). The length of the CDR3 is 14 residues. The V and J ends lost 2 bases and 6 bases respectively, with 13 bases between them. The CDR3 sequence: CASSQHREWAEAFF. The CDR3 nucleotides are TGTGCCAGCAGCCAACACAGGGAGTGGGCTGAAGCTTTCTTT.

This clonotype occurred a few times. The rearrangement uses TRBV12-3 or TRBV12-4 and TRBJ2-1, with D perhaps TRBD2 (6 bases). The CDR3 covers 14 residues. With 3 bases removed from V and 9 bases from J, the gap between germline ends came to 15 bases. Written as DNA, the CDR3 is TGTGCCAGCAGTTTGGCACTAGCTCCTGGTGAGCAGTTCTTC. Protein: CASSLALAPGEQFF.

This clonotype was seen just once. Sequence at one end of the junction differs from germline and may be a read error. The CDR3 region has the DNA TGTGCCAGCAGTTTACTACGAGAACGGGCCAACGCCCTGACTTTC. Translated: CASSLLRERANALTF. This rearrangement joins TRBV28 to TRBJ2-6; D gene unclear. The CDR3 consists of 15 residues. In germline, CDR1 is MDHEN, CDR2 SYDVKM.

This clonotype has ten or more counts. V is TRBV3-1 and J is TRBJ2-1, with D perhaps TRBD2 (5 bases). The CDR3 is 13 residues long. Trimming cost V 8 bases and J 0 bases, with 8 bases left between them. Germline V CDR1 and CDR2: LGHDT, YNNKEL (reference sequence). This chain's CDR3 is CASSEASYNEQFF. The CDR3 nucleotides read TGTGCCAGCTCGGAGGCCTCCTACAATGAGCAGTTCTTC.

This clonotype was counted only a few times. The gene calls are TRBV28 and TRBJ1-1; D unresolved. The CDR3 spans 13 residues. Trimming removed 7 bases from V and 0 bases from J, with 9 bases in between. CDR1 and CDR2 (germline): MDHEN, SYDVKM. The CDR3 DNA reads TGTGCCAGCACCACAACTATGAACACTGAAGCTTTCTTT. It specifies CASTTTMNTEAFF.

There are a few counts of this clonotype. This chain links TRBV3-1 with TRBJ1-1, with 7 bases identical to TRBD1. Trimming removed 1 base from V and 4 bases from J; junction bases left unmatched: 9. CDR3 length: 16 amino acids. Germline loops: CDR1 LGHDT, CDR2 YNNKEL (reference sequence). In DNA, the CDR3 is TGTGCCAGCAGCCAAGTCGGCTTGGCAGGGGGCACTGAAGCTTTCTTT. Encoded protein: CASSQVGLAGGTEAFF.

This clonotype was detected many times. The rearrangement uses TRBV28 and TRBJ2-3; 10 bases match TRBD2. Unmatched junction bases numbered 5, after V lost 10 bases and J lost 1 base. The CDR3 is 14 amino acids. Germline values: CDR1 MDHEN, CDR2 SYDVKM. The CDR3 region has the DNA TGTGCCACCATAGCGGGAGGAGGCACAGATACGCAGTATTTT. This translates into CATIAGGGTDTQYF.

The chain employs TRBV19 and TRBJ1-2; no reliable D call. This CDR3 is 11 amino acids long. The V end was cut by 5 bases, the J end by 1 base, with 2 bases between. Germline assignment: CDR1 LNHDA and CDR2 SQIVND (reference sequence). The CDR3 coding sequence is TGTGCCAGTAGTTTTAACTATGGCTACACCTTC. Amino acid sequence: CASSFNYGYTF. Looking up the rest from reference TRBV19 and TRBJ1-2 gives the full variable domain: DGGITQSPKYLFRKEGQNVTLSCEQNLNHDAMYWYRQDPGQGLRLIYYSQIVNDFQKGDIAEGYSVSREKKESFPLTVTSAQKNPTAFYLCASSFNYGYTFGSGTRLTVV.